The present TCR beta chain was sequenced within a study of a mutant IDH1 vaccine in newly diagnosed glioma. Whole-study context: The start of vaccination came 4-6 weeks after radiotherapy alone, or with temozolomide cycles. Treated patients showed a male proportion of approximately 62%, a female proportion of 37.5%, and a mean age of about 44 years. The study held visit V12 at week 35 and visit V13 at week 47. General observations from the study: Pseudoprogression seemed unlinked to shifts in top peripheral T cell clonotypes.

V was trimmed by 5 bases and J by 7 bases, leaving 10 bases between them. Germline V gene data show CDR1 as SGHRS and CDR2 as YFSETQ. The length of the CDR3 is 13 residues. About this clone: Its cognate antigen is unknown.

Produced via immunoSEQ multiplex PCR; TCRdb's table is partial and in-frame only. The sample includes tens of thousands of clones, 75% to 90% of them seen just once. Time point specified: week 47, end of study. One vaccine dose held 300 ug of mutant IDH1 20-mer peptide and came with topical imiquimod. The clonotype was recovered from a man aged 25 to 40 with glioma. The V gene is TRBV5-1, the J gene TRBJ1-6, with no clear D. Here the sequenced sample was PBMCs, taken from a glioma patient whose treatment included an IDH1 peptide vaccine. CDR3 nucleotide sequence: TGCGCCAGCAGATGGGCCTTAAATTCACCCCTCCACTTT. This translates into CASRWALNSPLHF.